This TCR beta chain was documented in a study of cytomegalovirus exposure and HLA in healthy donors. Study results and caveats: In a later analysis, at a false discovery rate of 0.05, 16,951 TCR beta sequences matched HLA alleles. CMV antigen specificity of three CMV-associated chains was confirmed in vitro. The Asian-associated ancestry cluster reportedly had fewer N-insertions than the approximately 650-donor mean in a later analysis.

Trimming cost V 0 bases and J 3 bases, with 6 bases left between them. The CDR3 is 13 residues long. Per germline, CDR1 WNHNN and CDR2 SYGVQD (reference sequence). PCR was performed using 60 Vbeta and 13 Jbeta primers. In the authors' methods: Later work found tens of millions of unique TCR beta chains, with some 11 million shared. The protocol was immunoSEQ multiplex PCR, while the TCRdb copy is restricted to in-frame clones and leaves out a portion. The DNA was the basis for D and trimming; V, J and clone size are from that table. This sample has under 200,000 clones; nearly 80% occur once, and the top ten carry 5% to 6%. On this clone itself: No antigen is known for it.

The receptor was isolated from a young woman in good health and CMV-seropositive. Material: PBMCs. The chain carries TRBV10-1 and TRBJ2-7; D ambiguous. The CDR3 reads CASSESISYEQYF. Written as DNA, the CDR3 is TGCGCCAGCAGTGAGTCAATCAGCTACGAGCAGTACTTC.